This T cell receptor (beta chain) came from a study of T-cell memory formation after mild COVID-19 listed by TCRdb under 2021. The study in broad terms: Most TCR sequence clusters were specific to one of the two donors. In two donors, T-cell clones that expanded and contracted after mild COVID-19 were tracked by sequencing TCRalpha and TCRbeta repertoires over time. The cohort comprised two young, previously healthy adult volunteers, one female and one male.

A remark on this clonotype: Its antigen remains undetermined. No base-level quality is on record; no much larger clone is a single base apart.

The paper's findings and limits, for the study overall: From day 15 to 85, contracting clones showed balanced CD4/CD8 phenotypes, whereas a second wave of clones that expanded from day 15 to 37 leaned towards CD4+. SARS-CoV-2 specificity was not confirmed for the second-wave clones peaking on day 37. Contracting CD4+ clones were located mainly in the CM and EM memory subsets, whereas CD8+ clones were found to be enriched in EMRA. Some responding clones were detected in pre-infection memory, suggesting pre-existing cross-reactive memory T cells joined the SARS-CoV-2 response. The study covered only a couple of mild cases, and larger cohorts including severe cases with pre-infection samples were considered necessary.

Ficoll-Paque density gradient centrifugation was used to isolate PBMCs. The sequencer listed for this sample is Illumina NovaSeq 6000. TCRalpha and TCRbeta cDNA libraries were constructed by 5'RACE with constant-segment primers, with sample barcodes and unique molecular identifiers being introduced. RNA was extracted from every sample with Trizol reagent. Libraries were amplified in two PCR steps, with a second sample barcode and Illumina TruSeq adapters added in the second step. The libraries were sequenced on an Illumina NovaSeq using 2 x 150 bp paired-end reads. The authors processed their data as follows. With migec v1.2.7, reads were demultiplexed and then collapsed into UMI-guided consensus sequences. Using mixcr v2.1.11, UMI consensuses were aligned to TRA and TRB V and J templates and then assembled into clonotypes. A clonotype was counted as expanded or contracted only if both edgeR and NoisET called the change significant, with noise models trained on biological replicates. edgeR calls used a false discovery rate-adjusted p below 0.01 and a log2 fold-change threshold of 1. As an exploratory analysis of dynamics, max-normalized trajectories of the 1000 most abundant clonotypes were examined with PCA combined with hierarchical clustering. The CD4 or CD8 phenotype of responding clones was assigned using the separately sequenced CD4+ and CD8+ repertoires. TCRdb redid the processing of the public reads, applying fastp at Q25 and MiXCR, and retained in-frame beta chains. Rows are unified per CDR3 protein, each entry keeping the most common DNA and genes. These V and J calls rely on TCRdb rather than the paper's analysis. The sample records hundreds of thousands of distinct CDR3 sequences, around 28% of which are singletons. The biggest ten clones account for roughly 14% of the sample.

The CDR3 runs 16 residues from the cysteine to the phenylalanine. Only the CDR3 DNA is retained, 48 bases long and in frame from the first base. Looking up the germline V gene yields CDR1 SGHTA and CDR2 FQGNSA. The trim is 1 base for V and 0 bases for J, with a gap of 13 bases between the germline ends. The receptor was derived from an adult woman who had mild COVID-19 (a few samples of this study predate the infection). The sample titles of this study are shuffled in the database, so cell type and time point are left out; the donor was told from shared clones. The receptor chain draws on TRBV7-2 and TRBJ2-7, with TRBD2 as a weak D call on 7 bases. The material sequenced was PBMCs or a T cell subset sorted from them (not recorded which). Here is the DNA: TGTGCCAGCAGCTTAGACTGGGGGGGCTGCTCCTACGAGCAGTACTTC. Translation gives CASSLDWGGCSYEQYF.